One sample yielded the 28 T cell receptor beta chains listed below, sequenced in a study of blood T cell repertoires in COVID-19. Sequencing used immunoSEQ multiplex PCR; TCRdb keeps in-frame clones, though not all of them. The table shows approximately 160,000 clones, with approximately 84% occurring only once. Sequenced sample: peripheral blood. These receptors all come from a man between 18 and 29 years old with active or convalescent COVID-19.

The genes are TRBV5-6 and TRBJ1-1; 7 bases line up with TRBD1. V lost 2 bases and J lost 4; bases outside the gene matches: 2. Germline values: CDR1 SGHDT, CDR2 YYEEEE. The CDR3 has 13 residues. CDR3 sequence reads: CASSFQGGTEAFF. The CDR3 DNA is TGTGCCAGCAGCTTTCAGGGGGGCACTGAAGCTTTCTTT.

The chain uses TRBV4-2 and TRBJ1-4; 7 nucleotides line up with TRBD1. V shed 1 base, J shed 6 bases, and the junction held 11 bases outside the gene matches. CDR3 size: 17 residues. CDR1 is LGHNA, CDR2 YNFKEQ, per germline. The CDR3: CASSQGGQGQGDEKLFF. The DNA for the CDR3 is TGTGCCAGCAGCCAAGGAGGTCAGGGGCAGGGGGATGAAAAACTGTTTTTT.

The chain joins TRBV2 to TRBJ2-7; 11 bases are a match to TRBD1. The CDR3 is made up of 12 amino acids. Germline V gene sequence: CDR1 SNHLY, CDR2 FYNNEI. V was clipped by 8 bases and J by 4 bases; unmatched bases: 1. The CDR3 here is CASGQGAYEQYF. The CDR3 bases are TGTGCCAGCGGACAGGGGGCTTACGAGCAGTACTTC.

The chain uses TRBV5-5 and TRBJ2-7; TRBD1 matches 10 bases. The ends lost 4 bases at V and 3 bases at J; junction bases unmatched: 13. The CDR3 length is 17 residues. Germline CDR1 SGHKS, CDR2 YYEKEE (reference sequence). The CDR3 DNA is TGTGCCAGCAGCAAGTCCCCCAGGACAGGGGGTCACTACGAGCAGTACTTC. As protein: CASSKSPRTGGHYEQYF. Full variable domain (remainder filled in from reference TRBV5-5 and TRBJ2-7): DAGVTQSPTHLIKTRGQQVTLRCSPISGHKSVSWYQQVLGQGPQFIFQYYEKEERGRGNFPDRFSARQFPNYSSELNVNALLLGDSALYLCASSKSPRTGGHYEQYFGPGTRLTVT.

The V gene is TRBV24-1, the J gene TRBJ2-2; the match to TRBD1 covers 7 bases. The trim removed 0 bases at V and 6 bases at J, leaving 6 bases unmatched. From germline, CDR1 is KGHDR and CDR2 SFDVKD. The CDR3 sequence is 16 residues long. The CDR3 sequence is CATSDLRGGIAGELFF. CDR3 in DNA: TGTGCCACCAGTGATTTGCGAGGGGGCATTGCCGGGGAGCTGTTTTTT.

This chain uses TRBV19 with TRBJ2-7, with a tentative D call TRBD1 (5 bases). This CDR3 is 13 amino acids long. V shed 6 bases and J shed 0 bases, with 9 bases lying between them. CDR1 is LNHDA and CDR2 is SQIVND in the germline V gene (reference sequence). CDR3 coding DNA: TGTGCCAGTAGCCAGGGTAGCTCCTACGAGCAGTACTTC. This sequence encodes CASSQGSSYEQYF.

The chain carries TRBV6-2 or TRBV6-3 and TRBJ2-7; D possibly corresponds to TRBD1 (6 bases). Germline CDR1 MNHEY, CDR2 SVGEGT. Trimming left V 4 bases short and J 1 base short, with 11 bases between. This CDR3 comprises 14 residues. For the CDR3, the DNA is TGTGCCAGCAGTTGGGACATATCATCCTACGAGCAGTACTTC. It yields the protein CASSWDISSYEQYF.

The chain is built from TRBV2 and TRBJ1-1; 7 positions match TRBD1. V was pared by 8 bases and J by 6 bases, with 18 bases of the junction left unmatched. Germline loops: CDR1 SNHLY, CDR2 FYNNEI. This CDR3 is built from 16 residues. CDR3 protein: CASSLSRQGIFAEAFF. The DNA for the CDR3 is TGTGCCAGCTCCCTATCTCGACAGGGAATATTTGCTGAAGCTTTCTTT.

The chain links TRBV3-1 (or the pseudogene TRBV3-2) to TRBJ1-1; D might be TRBD1 (6 bases). Germline loops: CDR1 LGHDT, CDR2 YNNKEL (reference sequence). V lost 4 bases and J lost 3, with 12 bases in between. The CDR3 totals 14 residues. DNA of the CDR3: TGTGCCAGCAGCCTAACAGGGAAGGACACTGAAGCTTTCTTT. It is translated as CASSLTGKDTEAFF.

The chain recombines TRBV28 with TRBJ1-5; 8 nucleotides line up with TRBD1. Germline loops: CDR1 MDHEN, CDR2 SYDVKM. The length of the CDR3 is 14 residues. Losses at the gene ends were 10 bases for V and 1 base for J; bases not matched to a gene: 6. CDR3 in amino acids: CATLDRASNQPQHF. The CDR3 bases are TGTGCCACCTTGGACAGGGCAAGCAATCAGCCCCAGCATTTT.

The sample holds a few counts of this clone. V usage is TRBV12-5 and J usage is TRBJ1-2, with D unclear. The CDR3 runs to 16 residues. The germline V gene has CDR1 LGHNT and CDR2 FRNRAP. Trimming removed 0 bases at V and 11 bases at J, with 22 bases between. For the CDR3, the DNA is TGTGCTAGTGGTTTGGTACTAGGAGACACAGTCACCAAGTACACCTTC. As protein: CASGLVLGDTVTKYTF.

The chain recombines TRBV3-1 (or the pseudogene TRBV3-2) with TRBJ1-2; maybe TRBD1 (5 bases). V dropped 0 bases and J dropped 8 bases, with 10 bases sitting between them. The CDR3 consists of 13 residues. Germline V gene data show CDR1 as LGHDT and CDR2 as YNNKEL (reference sequence). The CDR3 DNA reads as TGTGCCAGCAGCCAAGATTTGGCAGGGGGCTACACCTTC. It is translated as CASSQDLAGGYTF.

This chain links TRBV6-1 with TRBJ2-6; TRBD1 is a possible D gene (6 bases). CDR3 length: 17 amino acids. Trimming shortened V by 3 bases and J by 3 bases, and 15 bases separated the two germline ends. Germline V CDR1 and CDR2: MNHNS, SASEGT. The CDR3 loop is CASSDRGYFGGANVLTF. CDR3 in DNA: TGTGCCAGCAGTGATAGGGGGTATTTTGGTGGGGCCAACGTCCTGACTTTC.

The chain links TRBV18 to TRBJ2-7; 14 bases fit TRBD2. The V gene's germline CDR1 is KGHSH and CDR2 LQKENI. V gave up 2 bases and J gave up 3 bases; unmatched junction bases: 0. The CDR3 sequence is 15 residues long. In DNA form, the CDR3 reads TGTGCCAGCTCACCAGGGACTAGCGGGAGCTACGAGCAGTACTTC. Amino acid sequence: CASSPGTSGSYEQYF.

J is TRBJ2-1 and V is TRBV5-1; TRBD1 aligns across 9 bases. CDR3 length equals 14 residues. J lost 2 bases, V lost 4 bases, and 1 base had no gene match. Germline-derived CDR1 and CDR2 are SGHRS and YFSETQ. The CDR3 sequence: CASSGTGTYNEQFF. The CDR3 DNA follows: TGCGCCAGCAGCGGGACAGGGACCTACAATGAGCAGTTCTTC.

There are a few counts of this clone. This chain uses TRBV11-2 with TRBJ2-1, with TRBD2 matching 8 bases. There are 15 residues in the CDR3. Germline loops: CDR1 SGHAT, CDR2 FQNNGV. Trimming cost V 1 base and J 6 bases; bases outside gene matches: 5. The CDR3 protein is CASSLGTSFFNEQFF. In nucleotides, the CDR3 is TGTGCCAGCAGCTTAGGGACTAGCTTCTTCAATGAGCAGTTCTTC.

The chain couples TRBV2 to TRBJ1-2; 11 bases are a match to TRBD1. Germline trimming cut 4 bases from V and 7 bases from J; bases unmatched to any gene: 5. This CDR3 is 14 amino acids long. Germline assignment: CDR1 SNHLY and CDR2 FYNNEI. The CDR3, as DNA: TGTGCCAGCAGTGGGACAGGGGGCGTTGGTGGCTACACCTTC. This codes for CASSGTGGVGGYTF.

The rearrangement links TRBV18 to TRBJ1-1, with 8 bases lining up with TRBD1. CDR1 is KGHSH, CDR2 LQKENI, per germline. With 6 bases clipped from V and 3 bases from J, the junction kept 0 bases outside the gene matches. The CDR3 has 12 amino acids. CDR3 protein: CASSTGDTEAFF. CDR3 in DNA: TGTGCCAGCTCGACAGGGGACACTGAAGCTTTCTTT. The entire variable domain, with the rest obtained from reference TRBV18 and TRBJ1-1, is as follows: NAGVMQNPRHLVRRRGQEARLRCSPMKGHSHVYWYRQLPEEGLKFMVYLQKENIIDESGMPKERFSAEFPKEGPSILRIQQVVRGDSAAYFCASSTGDTEAFFGQGTRLTVV.

This clone is a singleton in its sample. The chain is built from TRBV18 and TRBJ2-1; perhaps TRBD1 as D (5 bases). V was shortened by 3 bases and J by 5 bases, with 11 bases between the two germline ends. The V gene's germline CDR1 is KGHSH and CDR2 LQKENI. This CDR3 is built from 14 residues. CDR3 region: CASSPSRADNEQFF. The CDR3 nucleotides read TGTGCCAGCTCACCGAGCAGGGCGGACAATGAGCAGTTCTTC.

The rearrangement joins TRBV7-2 to TRBJ2-7; D might be TRBD2 (7 bases). V was trimmed by 1 base and J by 3 bases, leaving 13 bases between them. Germline CDR1 SGHTA, CDR2 FQGNSA. This CDR3 has 15 amino acids. The CDR3 nucleotides read TGTGCCAGCAGCTTAGTAGGGGGGGCCGTCTACGAGCAGTACTTC. Translating it yields CASSLVGGAVYEQYF.

Concerning this clone: The same CDR3 is also encoded by other DNA sequences in this sample. This chain uses TRBV5-1 with TRBJ2-3; possible D gene TRBD1, 5 bases. The V gene's germline CDR1 is SGHRS and CDR2 YFSETQ. This CDR3 contains 14 residues. Trimming removed 0 bases from V and 0 bases from J, with 5 bases in between. CDR3 sequence: CASSLDRSTDTQYF. The CDR3 DNA reads TGCGCCAGCAGCTTGGACAGGAGCACAGATACGCAGTATTTT.

The rearrangement links TRBV19 to TRBJ2-7, with 9 nucleotides matching TRBD2. Germline lookup yields CDR1 LNHDA and CDR2 SQIVND (reference sequence). The CDR3 loop spans 15 amino acids. J gave up 5 bases and V 5 bases, and 10 bases lay outside the gene matches. The CDR3 DNA sequence: TGTGCCAGTAGTTCGGGACTAGCTGCTGGGGACGAGCAGTACTTC. It is translated as CASSSGLAAGDEQYF.

This chain links TRBV6-6 with TRBJ2-3; 9 bases fit TRBD1. The CDR3 spans 15 residues. The junction had 7 bases not matched to a gene; V was cut back by 6 bases and J by 3 bases. Germline CDR1 and CDR2: MNHNY and SVGAGI (reference sequence). Here the CDR3 reads CASRPPGQGTDTQYF. In DNA form, the CDR3 reads TGTGCCAGCAGACCACCGGGACAGGGAACAGATACGCAGTATTTT.

CDR3 sequence reads: CASSQAGGSGDTQYF. CDR3 nucleotides: TGCGCCAGCAGCCAAGCTGGCGGGTCCGGAGATACGCAGTATTTT. The V and J genes are TRBV4-1 and TRBJ2-3; TRBD2 is a possible D gene (5 bases). Trimming took 1 base from V and 5 from J, leaving 13 bases between them. CDR1 and CDR2 (germline): MGHRA, YSYEKL. The CDR3 consists of 15 residues.

The chain recombines TRBV5-1 with TRBJ1-5; 11 bases agree with TRBD1. Germline CDR1 is SGHRS and CDR2 is YFSETQ. The CDR3 covers 14 residues. The V gene end was trimmed by 3 bases and the J gene end by 5 bases; junction bases not matched to a gene: 1. The chain's CDR3 is CASSWTGGDQPQHF. CDR3 DNA sequence: TGCGCCAGCAGCTGGACAGGGGGCGATCAGCCCCAGCATTTT.

This chain joins TRBV15 and TRBJ2-5; 8 bases align to TRBD1. The germline V gene encodes CDR1 LNHNV and CDR2 YYDKDF (reference sequence). V trimming: 1 base; J trimming: 6 bases; junction bases outside the gene matches: 7. The CDR3 loop spans 15 amino acids. The DNA of the CDR3 is TGTGCCACCAGCAGAGTTTTAACAGGGGGAAAGACCCAGTACTTC. As protein: CATSRVLTGGKTQYF.

The V call is TRBV28, the J call TRBJ2-4, with 8 bases that match TRBD2. CDR1 is MDHEN, CDR2 SYDVKM, per germline. CDR3 length equals 14 residues. Germline trimming cut 5 bases from V and 9 bases from J; bases unmatched to any gene: 9. The CDR3 spells CASSPYTGGVIQYF. CDR3 nucleotide sequence: TGTGCCAGCAGTCCGTATACGGGAGGGGTCATTCAGTACTTC. The full variable domain, completed using reference TRBV28 and TRBJ2-4, is DVKVTQSSRYLVKRTGEKVFLECVQDMDHENMFWYRQDPGLGLRLIYFSYDVKMKEKGDIPEGYSVSREKKERFSLILESASTNQTSMYLCASSPYTGGVIQYFGAGTRLSVL.

The rearrangement uses TRBV11-2 and TRBJ1-4, with 8 bases lining up with TRBD1. Losses at the gene ends were 5 bases for V and 4 bases for J; bases not matched to a gene: 12. Germline V CDR1 and CDR2: SGHAT, FQNNGV. The CDR3 covers 17 residues. The CDR3 DNA follows: TGTGCCAGCAGCCACTCGGACAGGGTCCGGCTTAATGAAAAACTGTTTTTT. This encodes CASSHSDRVRLNEKLFF.